The sequence of this T cell receptor beta chain was determined in a study of T cells in Graves' hyperthyroidism and ophthalmopathy (dated by TCRdb to about 2019). In terms of the full investigation: Peripheral blood samples were taken at the time of initial diagnosis, prior to any treatment. TCR V-J signatures able to tell the groups apart were searched for in a discovery cohort of 90 to 100 patients, of whom more than 40 had Graves' ophthalmopathy and some 60 had stable Graves' hyperthyroidism. Prospective prediction of ophthalmopathy was tested in an independent validation cohort consisting of roughly 19 hyperthyroidism patients and over 15 patients who later progressed to ophthalmopathy. The 75 to 100 discovery patients were randomly divided into training and test sets at a 7:3 ratio. In addition, the study compared T-cell repertoires in thyroid tissue and in blood from six Graves' hyperthyroidism patients. Following sampling, methimazole starting at 30 mg daily was given to hyperthyroidism patients, and high-dose intravenous methylprednisolone was given to ophthalmopathy patients. The paper describes TCR Vbeta CDR3 sequencing of 130 to 150 peripheral blood samples, made up of around 41 ophthalmopathy patients, some 80 hyperthyroidism patients and some 17 progressor patients. General study outcomes and caveats: Most expanded thyroid clonotypes (frequency above 0.001) were also found in blood, which suggests that blood repertoires may mirror thyroid immune responses. Ophthalmopathy was separated from stable hyperthyroidism by a 13 V-J signature model, with approximately 90% sensitivity and 81% to 82% specificity obtained in cross-validation and 80%/75% obtained in testing. Sample size was not statistically predetermined, and blinding of investigators to group allocation was not performed. In validation, the model predicted progression to ophthalmopathy a median of roughly 6.2 months before onset, with about 71% sensitivity and roughly 72% specificity.

The TCR beta CDR3 regions were amplified from RNA transcripts. The first round of RT-PCR for the TCR CDR3 was performed with the HTBI primer set and the Qiagen OneStep RT-PCR kit. Libraries were constructed in a second round of multiplex PCR, after which size selection and purification were carried out. Paired-end sequencing of the libraries was performed with 100 bp reads on an Illumina HiSeq2000. Processing in the source paper ran as follows. SOAPnuke was used to process the raw data, with reads discarded if the reads contained adapters or uncalled bases, had a mean Phred below 15, or lacked an exact constant-primer or identifier match. High-quality paired reads were merged with COPE v1.2.5, and unique nucleotide sequences were defined as clonotypes. MiTCR v1.1 was used to align the clonotypes against IMGT TRBV, TRBD and TRBJ reference segments. The analysis included only V-J combinations with a frequency above 0.0001, which together covered approximately 99% of the repertoires. The TCS score was defined as F50 (clonal expansion) divided by E x V (chaos), with BLOSUM62-based TCRdist calculated between CDR3 peptides within each V-J. Welch's t-statistics and random forest reduced around 520 V-J features to some 14, which were used in a naive Bayes classifier (R e1071). The raw public data were reprocessed by TCRdb itself: fastp quality trimming at Q25, MiXCR clonotype calling, in-frame beta chains only. CDR3 protein sequences are deduplicated, and each keeps its most common genes and DNA. Clone size and V and J calls follow TCRdb, not the original study. The sample records fewer than 650,000 distinct CDR3 sequences, about 14% of which are singletons. Together, the top ten hold 11% to 15% of the sample.

For CDR1 and CDR2, the germline V gene lists SGHTA and FQGNSA. V and J are trimmed by 4 bases and 4 bases, and the gene matches miss 10 bases of the junction. The CDR3, from cysteine to phenylalanine, totals 16 residues. Only CDR3 DNA is held: 48 bases, read in frame from base 1. Ten or more counts support this clonotype. The antigen it recognizes is unknown. The input lacks base qualities; no much larger clone sits a single base away. Stable Graves' hyperthyroidism was defined as the absence of progression to ophthalmopathy over 18 months of follow-up. Hyperthyroidism patients were newly diagnosed, with disease duration under 2 months, and aged 18 to 65 years. The study excluded patients with uncontrolled infections, other autoimmune diseases, pregnancy or lactation. Diagnoses were established on the basis of clinical symptoms, serum thyroxine and TRAb, thyroid ultrasound, and orbital computed tomography. PBMCs were separated from roughly 9.6 ml of fresh peripheral blood using Ficoll-Paque density gradient centrifugation. Total RNA was extracted using Trizol reagent, and RNA quality was assessed on an Agilent 2100 Bioanalyzer.

The V and J segments used are TRBV7-2 and TRBJ1-1, and TRBD1 aligns with 9 junction nucleotides. The TCR originated in a woman in her forties with Graves' hyperthyroidism. The sequencing input was blood. In nucleotide form, the sequence is TGTGCCAGCAGCTCCCCTTTGGGACAGGGAAGCACTGAAGCTTTCTTT. This is translated as CASSSPLGQGSTEAFF.